The 18 T cell receptor beta chains listed next were all sequenced from one sample in a study of control samples from healthy donors and cancer patients. Assay: immunoSEQ multiplex PCR; the TCRdb copy retains only in-frame clones and omits some. This table holds around 130,000 clones, 70% to 90% found once. The source material was blood. These receptors all stem from a middle-aged man in good health.

The rearrangement links TRBV7-2 to TRBJ2-3, with 10 nucleotides matching TRBD2. J lost 6 bases, V lost 8 bases, and 11 bases had no gene match. The CDR3 consists of 15 residues. Germline loops: CDR1 SGHTA, CDR2 FQGNSA. This chain's CDR3 is CASAGTSVVGDTQYF. DNA of the CDR3: TGTGCCAGCGCCGGGACTAGCGTTGTTGGGGATACGCAGTATTTT.

This chain links TRBV6-5 with TRBJ1-5, with a tentative D call TRBD1 (6 bases). Between the trimmed V and J ends, which lost 7 bases and 5 bases, there was a span of 12 bases. This CDR3 contains 13 residues. Germline V gives CDR1 MNHEY, CDR2 SVGAGI. This chain's CDR3 is CASMRGVDQPQHF. The CDR3 nucleotides are TGTGCCAGCATGAGGGGGGTAGATCAGCCCCAGCATTTT.

This clone appeared a single time. V and J are TRBV11-3 and TRBJ2-7; D gene uncertain. The V gene's germline CDR1 is SGHNT and CDR2 YENEEA. The CDR3 totals 14 residues. V lost 7 bases, J lost 2 bases, and 15 bases lay in between. CDR3 sequence reads: CASKPSGMTYEQYF. The CDR3 region has the DNA TGTGCCAGCAAGCCATCAGGAATGACCTACGAGCAGTACTTC.

The table lists this clone with a few counts. The chain has TRBV2 and TRBJ1-5; D gene unclear. V was trimmed by 6 bases and J by 0 bases, leaving 9 bases between them. The CDR3 has 14 amino acids. The germline V gene encodes CDR1 SNHLY and CDR2 FYNNEI. In DNA, the CDR3 is TGTGCCAGCAGCATTGAGATTAGCAATCAGCCCCAGCATTTT. Its protein is CASSIEISNQPQHF.

The chain is built from TRBV3-1 (or the pseudogene TRBV3-2) and TRBJ2-2; D ambiguous. The CDR3 contains 12 residues. Germline V gene data show CDR1 as LGHDT and CDR2 as YNNKEL (reference sequence). Trimming removed 0 bases from V and 8 bases from J, with 4 bases in between. The CDR3: CASSQDKGELFF. CDR3 DNA: TGTGCCAGCAGCCAAGATAAAGGGGAGCTGTTTTTT.

The genes are TRBV9 and TRBJ1-2; 7 bases are shared with TRBD1. The germline gives CDR1 SGDLS, CDR2 YYNGEE. The trim removed 2 bases at V and 2 bases at J, leaving 6 bases unmatched. The CDR3 is 15 amino acids. The CDR3 reads CASSVTDRANYGYTF. The CDR3 coding sequence is TGTGCCAGCAGCGTGACTGACAGGGCAAACTATGGCTACACCTTC.

The chain is built from TRBV27 and TRBJ2-2, with D tentatively TRBD1 (5 bases). Trimming pared 0 bases from V and 3 bases from J, leaving 5 bases between. Germline values: CDR1 MNHEY, CDR2 SMNVEV (reference sequence). This CDR3 spans 14 amino acids. CDR3 DNA sequence: TGTGCCAGCAGTTTATCGGGGCACACCGGGGAGCTGTTTTTT. Translation: CASSLSGHTGELFF.

The rearrangement links TRBV19 to TRBJ1-4, with unresolved D. The V gene's germline CDR1 is LNHDA and CDR2 SQIVND (reference sequence). The CDR3 extends over 15 amino acids. Trimming removed 6 bases from V and 0 bases from J, with 11 bases in between. The CDR3 DNA reads as TGTGCCAGTAGCCCGACTCAATCAACTAATGAAAAACTGTTTTTT. Encoded protein: CASSPTQSTNEKLFF.

This chain connects TRBV11-3 to TRBJ2-7; no clear D gene. V dropped 1 base and J dropped 3 bases, with 10 bases sitting between them. This CDR3 region has 14 residues. Looked up from germline, CDR1 is SGHNT and CDR2 is YENEEA. CDR3 sequence: CASSLVRSNYEQYF. The DNA of the CDR3 is TGTGCCAGCAGCTTAGTGCGGAGTAACTACGAGCAGTACTTC.

The rearrangement joins TRBV19 to TRBJ2-1, with 8 bases fitting TRBD2. This CDR3 has 14 amino acids. Per germline, CDR1 LNHDA and CDR2 SQIVND (reference sequence). Unmatched junction bases numbered 6, after V lost 7 bases and J lost 4 bases. The CDR3 reads CASINLAGYNEQFF. CDR3 in DNA: TGTGCCAGTATAAATTTAGCGGGGTACAATGAGCAGTTCTTC.

This clone was detected only once. The chain carries TRBV30 and TRBJ2-7; unclear D gene. Trimming cost V 4 bases and J 5 bases, with 9 bases left between them. The CDR3 contains 11 residues. The V gene's germline CDR1 is GTSNPN and CDR2 SVGIG (reference sequence). In DNA form, the CDR3 reads TGTGCCTGGAATTTGTGGGACGAGCAGTACTTC. Translating it yields CAWNLWDEQYF.

The CDR3 here is CATRRQKNTEAFF. Here the CDR3 DNA reads TGTGCCACCAGAAGACAAAAGAACACTGAAGCTTTCTTT. This rearrangement joins TRBV15 to TRBJ1-1; no clear D gene. Germline CDR1 LNHNV, CDR2 YYDKDF (reference sequence). The CDR3 covers 13 residues. V lost 6 bases and J lost 1, with 9 bases in between.

This rearrangement joins TRBV5-4 to TRBJ1-2; unclear D gene. The germline CDR1 and CDR2 sequences are SGHNT and YYREEE (reference sequence). The length of the CDR3 is 13 residues. V was shortened by 4 bases and J by 2 bases, with 9 bases between the two germline ends. This chain's CDR3 is CASSPDLNYGYTF. CDR3 nucleotides: TGTGCCAGCAGCCCCGATCTCAACTATGGCTACACCTTC.

This clone has just a few counts. V and J are TRBV5-4 and TRBJ2-1; no clear D. Germline CDR1 is SGHNT and CDR2 is YYREEE (reference sequence). V was shortened by 4 bases and J by 9 bases, with 8 bases between the two germline ends. The CDR3 loop spans 11 amino acids. CDR3 sequence (DNA): TGTGCCAGCAGCCAGTGGGGTGAGCAGTTCTTC. Translated, it gives CASSQWGEQFF.

The V gene is TRBV5-1, the J gene TRBJ2-3; D ambiguous. There are 14 residues in the CDR3. Trimming shortened V by 1 base and J by 4 bases, and 10 bases separated the two germline ends. The germline V gene has CDR1 SGHRS and CDR2 YFSETQ. The CDR3 coding sequence is TGCGCCAGCAGCTTGTGGGTTCCGGCAGATACGCAGTATTTT. Its translation is CASSLWVPADTQYF.

The rearrangement links TRBV29-1 to TRBJ2-5, with TRBD1 matching over 11 bases. The germline gives CDR1 SQVTM, CDR2 ANQGSEA. Trimming cost V 4 bases and J 4 bases; bases outside gene matches: 8. The CDR3 loop spans 15 amino acids. The CDR3 sequence: CSVGGQGVYGETQYF. In nucleotides, the CDR3 is TGCAGCGTTGGGGGACAGGGGGTTTATGGAGAGACCCAGTACTTC. Using reference TRBV29-1 and TRBJ2-5 for the parts outside the CDR3, the full variable domain is SAVISQKPSRDICQRGTSLTIQCQVDSQVTMMFWYRQQPGQSLTLIATANQGSEATYESGFVIDKFPISRPNLTFSTLTVSNMSPEDSSIYLCSVGGQGVYGETQYFGPGTRLLVL.

This clone was seen only once. This chain connects TRBV9 to TRBJ2-1; D ambiguous. CDR1 is SGDLS, CDR2 YYNGEE, per germline. V was pared by 3 bases and J by 4 bases, with 14 bases between. The CDR3 is 15 amino acids. CDR3 in amino acids: CASSGIDLFYNEQFF. The DNA for the CDR3 is TGTGCCAGCAGCGGAATAGACTTATTTTACAATGAGCAGTTCTTC. Complete variable domain (other parts from reference TRBV9 and TRBJ2-1): DSGVTQTPKHLITATGQRVTLRCSPRSGDLSVYWYQQSLDQGLQFLIQYYNGEERAKGNILERFSAQQFPDLHSELNLSSLELGDSALYFCASSGIDLFYNEQFFGPGTRLTVL.

This chain uses TRBV20-1 with TRBJ1-3, with 12 bases that match TRBD1. The CDR3 has 17 amino acids. V was pared by 3 bases and J by 1 base, with 7 bases of the junction left unmatched. The germline V gene encodes CDR1 DFQATT and CDR2 SNEGSKA (reference sequence). CDR3 sequence reads: CSASGTGGQSSGNTIYF. The CDR3 DNA follows: TGCAGTGCTAGTGGGACAGGGGGCCAGTCATCTGGAAACACCATATATTTT.